This entry lists 27 T cell receptor beta chains sequenced from one sample in a study of T cells in narcolepsy. Assay: immunoSEQ multiplex PCR; the TCRdb copy retains only in-frame clones and omits some. The data show fewer than 35,000 clones, approximately 80% seen once. The sequenced material came from CD45RA- memory CD4+ T cells from PBMCs. These receptors all come from a human donor with narcolepsy.

The chain is built from TRBV19 and TRBJ1-5; 10 nucleotides agree with TRBD1. Per the germline V gene, CDR1 is LNHDA and CDR2 is SQIVND (reference sequence). The junction had 13 bases not matched to a gene; V was cut back by 5 bases and J by 3 bases. There are 18 residues in the CDR3. The CDR3 here is CASSAQSPGTGANQPQHF. Written as DNA, the CDR3 is TGTGCCAGTAGTGCCCAAAGTCCCGGGACAGGGGCCAATCAGCCCCAGCATTTT.

This chain links TRBV5-1 with TRBJ2-2; D uncertain. Trimming took off 6 bases at V and 5 bases at J, with 11 bases between the two ends. The CDR3 is 13 amino acids. Germline loops: CDR1 SGHRS, CDR2 YFSETQ. The CDR3 bases are TGCGCCAGCACCAGCTCAGGAACCGGGGAGCTGTTTTTT. It yields the protein CASTSSGTGELFF.

Only a few counts were recorded for this clone. The genes are TRBV7-9 and TRBJ2-3, with unresolved D. Germline assignment: CDR1 SEHNR and CDR2 FQNEAQ (reference sequence). V lost 8 bases to trimming and J lost 2 bases, with 11 bases between them. This CDR3 region has 13 residues. The CDR3 reads CASHMRVTDTQYF. In DNA, the CDR3 is TGTGCCAGCCACATGCGTGTCACAGATACGCAGTATTTT.

The chain is built from TRBV15 and TRBJ2-2, with D uncertain. The CDR3 runs to 13 residues. Trimming took off 1 base at V and 6 bases at J, with 6 bases between the two ends. The germline gives CDR1 LNHNV, CDR2 YYDKDF (reference sequence). CDR3 sequence reads: CATSRVSAGELFF. The CDR3 DNA is TGTGCCACCAGCAGAGTGAGTGCCGGGGAGCTGTTTTTT.

This chain uses TRBV5-1 with TRBJ2-5, with 9 bases that match TRBD1. Germline V gene sequence: CDR1 SGHRS, CDR2 YFSETQ. Trimming cost V 2 bases and J 5 bases; bases outside gene matches: 4. CDR3 length equals 14 residues. CDR3 sequence (DNA): TGCGCCAGCAGCTTACAGGGGGCGCGGGAGACCCAGTACTTC. It specifies CASSLQGARETQYF.

This sequence joins TRBV5-1 and TRBJ2-2, with D possibly being TRBD1 (5 bases). The CDR3 totals 15 residues. In germline, CDR1 is SGHRS, CDR2 YFSETQ. The V end lost 5 bases, the J end lost 4 bases, and 15 bases lay between the germline ends. CDR3 DNA sequence: TGCGCCAGCAGACCTCCAGGACACAGCACCGGGGAGCTGTTTTTT. It specifies CASRPPGHSTGELFF.

The chain carries TRBV7-2 and TRBJ1-1, with TRBD1 as a possible D gene (5 bases). V dropped 5 bases and J dropped 6 bases, with 19 bases sitting between them. Germline V gene lookup returns CDR1 SGHTA and CDR2 FQGNSA. There are 15 residues in the CDR3. This CDR3 is CASSGEPLRAPEAFF. The CDR3 DNA is TGTGCCAGCAGCGGCGAACCCCTCAGGGCCCCTGAAGCTTTCTTT. Based on the CDR3 plus reference TRBV7-2 and TRBJ1-1, the full variable domain is GAGVSQSPSNKVTEKGKDVELRCDPISGHTALYWYRQSLGQGLEFLIYFQGNSAPDKSGLPSDRFSAERTGGSVSTLTIQRTQQEDSAVYLCASSGEPLRAPEAFFGQGTRLTVV.

V and J are TRBV10-1 and TRBJ2-3; D not certain. CDR1 is WNHNN, CDR2 SYGVQD, per germline (reference sequence). The CDR3 sequence is 14 residues long. Trimming removed 0 bases at V and 5 bases at J, with 9 bases between. CDR3 nucleotides: TGCGCCAGCAGTGAGTCCATTTTGGGAGATACGCAGTATTTT. It yields the protein CASSESILGDTQYF.

V gene TRBV11-2 combines with J gene TRBJ1-2, with D perhaps TRBD1 (5 bases). There are 15 residues in the CDR3. V was shortened by 3 bases and J by 8 bases, with 19 bases between the two germline ends. Germline V gives CDR1 SGHAT, CDR2 FQNNGV. CDR3 nucleotides: TGTGCCAGCAGCTTTATCAGGAGGGACGCTCGGGGCTACACCTTC. Protein sequence: CASSFIRRDARGYTF.

The rearrangement links TRBV5-1 to TRBJ1-2; D is perhaps TRBD1 (6 bases). Germline V gene sequence: CDR1 SGHRS, CDR2 YFSETQ. V gave up 4 bases and J gave up 10 bases, with 20 bases separating them. The CDR3 is 14 residues long. DNA for the CDR3: TGCGCCAGCAGCCCGGCGTCGCCCAGGGGCTTCTACACCTTC. This codes for CASSPASPRGFYTF.

The J gene is TRBJ1-1, the V gene TRBV11-1; no clear D. From germline, CDR1 is SGHAT and CDR2 FQDESV (reference sequence). V was cut by 7 bases and J by 0 bases, with 15 bases left in between. There are 15 residues in the CDR3. The CDR3 spells CASTPPAVVNTEAFF. CDR3 DNA: TGTGCCAGCACTCCCCCAGCGGTCGTGAACACTGAAGCTTTCTTT.

The chain has TRBV21-1 and TRBJ1-5. TRBV21-1 is reported as a pseudogene. The CDR3 has 16 amino acids. As DNA, the CDR3 is TGTGCCAGCAGCAAAGTGCCTGGACGGAACAATCAGCCCCAGCATTTT. This gives the protein CASSKVPGRNNQPQHF.

The chain recombines TRBV19 with TRBJ1-6; D unresolved. Germline CDR1 LNHDA, CDR2 SQIVND (reference sequence). Trimming cost V 4 bases and J 13 bases, with 17 bases left between them. The length of the CDR3 is 14 residues. Here the CDR3 reads CASSTSGILRPLHF. As DNA, the CDR3 is TGTGCCAGTAGTACCTCCGGGATCTTACGGCCCCTCCACTTT.

The V call is TRBV7-2, the J call TRBJ2-5, with TRBD1 identical over 8 bases. This CDR3 region has 16 residues. Unmatched junction bases numbered 9, after V lost 5 bases and J lost 1 base. The V gene's germline CDR1 is SGHTA and CDR2 FQGNSA. CDR3 residues: CASSPWAGGSQETQYF. CDR3 nucleotides: TGTGCCAGCAGCCCTTGGGCAGGGGGCAGCCAAGAGACCCAGTACTTC.

The gene calls are TRBV6-6 and TRBJ1-1; 9 nucleotides align to TRBD1. The CDR3 has 14 residues. The ends lost 5 bases at V and 3 bases at J; junction bases unmatched: 4. Germline V gives CDR1 MNHNY, CDR2 SVGAGI (reference sequence). Here the CDR3 reads CASSHRGRDTEAFF. CDR3 bases: TGTGCCAGCAGTCACAGGGGGCGCGACACTGAAGCTTTCTTT.

The chain has TRBV7-9 and TRBJ1-1; D gene uncertain. The CDR3 length is 14 residues. V gave up 2 bases and J gave up 4 bases, with 11 bases separating them. Looked up from germline, CDR1 is SEHNR and CDR2 is FQNEAQ (reference sequence). The CDR3 reads CASSLIAVSTEAFF. Here the CDR3 DNA reads TGTGCCAGCAGCTTAATCGCCGTTTCCACTGAAGCTTTCTTT.

The genes are TRBV30 and TRBJ2-7, with a tentative D call TRBD2 (5 bases). Trimming removed 2 bases from V and 6 bases from J, with 14 bases in between. The CDR3 totals 13 residues. Germline CDR1 and CDR2: GTSNPN and SVGIG (reference sequence). CDR3 residues: CAWSSTTGTEQYF. CDR3 nucleotides: TGTGCCTGGAGTTCTACAACGGGAACCGAGCAGTACTTC.

The chain couples TRBV6-5 to TRBJ2-5; weak D call: TRBD2 (7 bases). Deletions cut 0 bases from V and 5 bases from J, with 13 bases between. Germline CDR1 is MNHEY and CDR2 is SVGAGI. This CDR3 is 15 amino acids long. CDR3 region: CASSYSRGPRETQYF. Written as DNA, the CDR3 is TGTGCCAGCAGTTACTCGCGGGGGCCGAGGGAGACCCAGTACTTC.

The rearrangement uses TRBV6-1 and TRBJ2-3, with 8 positions matching TRBD2. Losses at the gene ends were 5 bases for V and 3 bases for J; bases not matched to a gene: 4. The CDR3 spans 14 residues. CDR1 and CDR2 (germline): MNHNS, SASEGT. The CDR3 is CASSLGLATDTQYF. The CDR3, as DNA: TGTGCCAGCAGTCTCGGACTAGCTACAGATACGCAGTATTTT.

This chain connects TRBV18 to TRBJ1-6; 7 nucleotides align to TRBD1. The CDR3 runs 13 residues. Germline CDR1 reads KGHSH; CDR2 reads LQKENI. Germline trimming cut 2 bases from V and 8 bases from J; bases unmatched to any gene: 0. CDR3 amino acids: CASSPGTDSPLHF. CDR3 coding DNA: TGTGCCAGCTCACCAGGGACAGATTCACCCCTCCACTTT.

About this clone: A junction end diverges from the germline sequence, so it may reflect a read error. This chain uses TRBV7-7 with TRBJ2-5, with D maybe TRBD2 (6 bases). Germline V lookup: CDR1 SSHAT, CDR2 FNYEAQ (reference sequence). The CDR3 consists of 15 residues. CDR3 region: CASSSGRRGGETQYF. The CDR3 DNA reads as TGTGCTAGCAGCTCCGGGCGTAGGGGAGGAGAGACCCAGTACTTC.

The chain links TRBV6-1 to TRBJ2-7, with 11 bases identical to TRBD2. The ends lost 8 bases at V and 2 bases at J; junction bases unmatched: 2. The CDR3 length is 13 residues. The germline V gene has CDR1 MNHNS and CDR2 SASEGT. The CDR3 loop is CASLAGGTYEQYV. The CDR3 region has the DNA TGTGCCAGCCTAGCGGGGGGCACCTACGAGCAGTACGTC.

This chain links TRBV6-1 with TRBJ2-1; maybe TRBD1 (6 bases). CDR3 size: 15 residues. Germline V CDR1 and CDR2: MNHNS, SASEGT. Trimming pared 8 bases from V and 4 bases from J, leaving 18 bases between. CDR3 residues: CASLGGQAGYNEQFF. In nucleotides, the CDR3 is TGTGCCAGCCTTGGGGGACAAGCTGGATACAATGAGCAGTTCTTC.

This clone was detected only a few times. This chain links TRBV28 with TRBJ1-5, with a possible D match to TRBD1 (5 bases). Germline V lookup: CDR1 MDHEN, CDR2 SYDVKM. V gave up 3 bases and J gave up 7 bases, with 10 bases separating them. The CDR3 extends over 13 amino acids. The CDR3 region has the DNA TGTGCCAGCAGTTTGGGCAGGGTACAGCCCCAGCATTTT. Amino acid sequence: CASSLGRVQPQHF.

The V and J genes are TRBV2 and TRBJ2-7, with 8 bases identical to TRBD1. The CDR3 is 13 amino acids. The germline V gene encodes CDR1 SNHLY and CDR2 FYNNEI. V shed 6 bases, J shed 6 bases, and the junction held 7 bases outside the gene matches. The CDR3 sequence is CASSGTGSGEQYF. The CDR3 region has the DNA TGTGCCAGCAGCGGGACAGGCTCGGGCGAGCAGTACTTC. The complete variable domain, with remaining parts taken from reference TRBV2 and TRBJ2-7, reads EPEVTQTPSHQVTQMGQEVILRCVPISNHLYFYWYRQILGQKVEFLVSFYNNEISEKSEIFDDQFSVERPDGSNFTLKIRSTKLEDSAMYFCASSGTGSGEQYFGPGTRLTVT.

This clone showed up just a few times. The V and J genes are TRBV27 and TRBJ2-1, with TRBD2 identical over 8 bases. The length of the CDR3 is 13 residues. The J segment lost 8 bases and the V segment lost 6 bases, leaving 6 bases of the junction unmatched. CDR1 and CDR2 (germline): MNHEY, SMNVEV (reference sequence). This CDR3 is CASRLAGGYEQFF. The CDR3 DNA follows: TGTGCCAGCAGGCTAGCGGGTGGCTATGAGCAGTTCTTC.

The rearrangement uses TRBV12-5 and TRBJ2-3; possible D gene TRBD1, 5 bases. V was pared by 1 base and J by 5 bases, with 7 bases between. CDR1 and CDR2 from the germline V gene are LGHNT and FRNRAP. CDR3 length equals 13 residues. CDR3 in DNA: TGTGCTAGTGGTTTGGCCGACAGAGATACGCAGTATTTT. Protein sequence: CASGLADRDTQYF.